The T cell receptor (beta chain) under discussion was sequenced for a study of shared clonotypes between healthy human individuals. The CDR3 totals 12 residues. V lost 6 bases and J 4 bases, leaving 10 bases between the germline ends. Germline lookup yields CDR1 SQVTM and CDR2 ANQGSEA. Repertoires were generated with immunoSEQ multiplex PCR, while TCRdb's copy carries only in-frame clones and drops some. Of over a million clones listed, about 84% were seen once; the top ten hold roughly 0.55%. A word on this clone: This same CDR3 is encoded by further DNA sequences in the sample.

The rearrangement links TRBV29-1 to TRBJ1-5, with D perhaps TRBD1 (5 bases). This clonotype originated in a man aged 18-30 years in good health. Some clones in this sample may be carry-over from other donors' samples. Sample: memory CD4+ T cells from PBMCs. Subset specified: CD45RA-negative fraction. CDR3 sequence reads: CSVGQGNQPQHF. CDR3 in DNA: TGCAGCGTGGGCCAGGGTAATCAGCCCCAGCATTTT.